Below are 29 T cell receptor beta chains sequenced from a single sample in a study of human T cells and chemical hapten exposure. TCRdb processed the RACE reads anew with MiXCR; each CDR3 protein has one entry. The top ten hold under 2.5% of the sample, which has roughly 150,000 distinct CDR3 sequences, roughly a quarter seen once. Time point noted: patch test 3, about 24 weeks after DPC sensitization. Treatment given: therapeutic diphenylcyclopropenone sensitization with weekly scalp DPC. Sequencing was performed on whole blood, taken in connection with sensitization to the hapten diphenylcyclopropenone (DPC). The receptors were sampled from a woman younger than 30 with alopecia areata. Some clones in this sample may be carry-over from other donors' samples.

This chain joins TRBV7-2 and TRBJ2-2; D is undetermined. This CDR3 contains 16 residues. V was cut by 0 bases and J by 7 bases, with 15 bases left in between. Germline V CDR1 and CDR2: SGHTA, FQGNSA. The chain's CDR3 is CASSLAHDPFGGELFF. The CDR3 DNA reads TGTGCCAGCAGCTTAGCACATGATCCGTTCGGCGGGGAGCTGTTTTTT.

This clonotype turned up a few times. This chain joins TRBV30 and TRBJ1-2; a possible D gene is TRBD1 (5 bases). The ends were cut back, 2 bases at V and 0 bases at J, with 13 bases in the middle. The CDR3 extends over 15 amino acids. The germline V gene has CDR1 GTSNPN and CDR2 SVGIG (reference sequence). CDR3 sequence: CAWSFADTANYGYTF. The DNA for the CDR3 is TGTGCCTGGAGTTTTGCGGACACCGCTAACTATGGCTACACCTTC.

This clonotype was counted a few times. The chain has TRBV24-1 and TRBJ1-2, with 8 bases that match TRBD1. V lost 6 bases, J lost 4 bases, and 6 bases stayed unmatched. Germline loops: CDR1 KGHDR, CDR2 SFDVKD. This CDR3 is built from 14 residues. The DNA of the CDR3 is TGTGCCACCAGTCCAAGACAGGGGAGCTATGGCTACACCTTC. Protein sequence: CATSPRQGSYGYTF.

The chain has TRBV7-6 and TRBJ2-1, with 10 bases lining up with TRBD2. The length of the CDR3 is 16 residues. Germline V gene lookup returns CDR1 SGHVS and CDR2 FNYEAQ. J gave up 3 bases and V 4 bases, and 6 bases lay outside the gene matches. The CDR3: CASSSNQRGGYNEQFF. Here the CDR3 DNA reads TGTGCCAGCAGCTCCAACCAGCGGGGGGGCTACAATGAGCAGTTCTTC.

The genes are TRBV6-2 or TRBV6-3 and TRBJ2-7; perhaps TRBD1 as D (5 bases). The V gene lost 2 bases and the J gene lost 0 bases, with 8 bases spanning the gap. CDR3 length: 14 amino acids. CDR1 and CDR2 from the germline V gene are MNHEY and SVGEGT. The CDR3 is CASSYQTASYEQYF. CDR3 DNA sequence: TGTGCCAGCAGTTACCAGACAGCCTCCTACGAGCAGTACTTC.

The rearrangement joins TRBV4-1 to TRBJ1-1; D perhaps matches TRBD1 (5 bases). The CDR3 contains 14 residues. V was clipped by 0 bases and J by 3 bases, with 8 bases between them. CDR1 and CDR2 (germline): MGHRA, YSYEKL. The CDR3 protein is CASSQEGPYTEAFF. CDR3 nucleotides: TGCGCCAGCAGCCAAGAGGGACCGTACACTGAAGCTTTCTTT.

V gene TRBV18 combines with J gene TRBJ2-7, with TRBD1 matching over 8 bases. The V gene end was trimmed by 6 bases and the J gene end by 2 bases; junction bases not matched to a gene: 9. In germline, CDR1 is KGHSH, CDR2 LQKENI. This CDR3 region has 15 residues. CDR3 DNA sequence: TGTGCCAGCTCCCCCGGGACAGGATCCACCTACGAGCAGTACTTC. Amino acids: CASSPGTGSTYEQYF.

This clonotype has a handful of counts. CDR3 bases: TGTGCCACCATCCTCGTGATGGCCGAGCACAATCAGCCCCAGCATTTT. Protein sequence: CATILVMAEHNQPQHF. The chain joins TRBV24-1 to TRBJ1-5; D not resolved. This CDR3 contains 16 residues. The V and J ends lost 8 bases and 3 bases respectively, with 19 bases between them. CDR1 and CDR2 (germline): KGHDR, SFDVKD.

CDR3 coding DNA: TGCAGCGTATACACCGGGGAGCTGTTTTTT. Its translation: CSVYTGELFF. V and J are TRBV29-1 and TRBJ2-2; no clear D gene. The germline gives CDR1 SQVTM, CDR2 ANQGSEA. This CDR3 comprises 10 residues. V shed 6 bases and J shed 3 bases, with 2 bases lying between them.

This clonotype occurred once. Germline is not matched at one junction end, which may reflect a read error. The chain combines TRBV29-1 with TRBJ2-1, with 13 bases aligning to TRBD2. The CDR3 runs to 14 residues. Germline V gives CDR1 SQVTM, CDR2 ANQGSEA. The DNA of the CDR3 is TGTAGCGTCGTACTAGCGGGGGGGCCCGATGAGCAGTTCTTC. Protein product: CSVVLAGGPDEQFF.

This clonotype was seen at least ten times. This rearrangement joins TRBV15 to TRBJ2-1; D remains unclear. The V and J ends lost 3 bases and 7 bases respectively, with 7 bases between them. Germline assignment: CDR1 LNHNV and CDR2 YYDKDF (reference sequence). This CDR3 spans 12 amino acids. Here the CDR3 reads CATSSFSNEQFF. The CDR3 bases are TGTGCCACCAGCAGCTTTTCAAATGAGCAGTTCTTC.

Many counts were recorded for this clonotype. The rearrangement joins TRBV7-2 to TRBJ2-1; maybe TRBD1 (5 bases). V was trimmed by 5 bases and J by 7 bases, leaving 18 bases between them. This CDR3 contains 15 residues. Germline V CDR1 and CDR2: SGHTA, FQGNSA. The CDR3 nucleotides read TGTGCCAGCAGCCCGGACACTCTGCCCTCTAATGAGCAGTTCTTC. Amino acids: CASSPDTLPSNEQFF.

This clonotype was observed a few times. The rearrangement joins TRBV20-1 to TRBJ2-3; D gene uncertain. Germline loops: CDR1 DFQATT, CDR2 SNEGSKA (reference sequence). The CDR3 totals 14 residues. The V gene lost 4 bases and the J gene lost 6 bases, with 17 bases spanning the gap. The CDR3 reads CSATWTDRMDTQYF. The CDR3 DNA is TGCAGTGCTACGTGGACCGACCGGATGGATACGCAGTATTTT.

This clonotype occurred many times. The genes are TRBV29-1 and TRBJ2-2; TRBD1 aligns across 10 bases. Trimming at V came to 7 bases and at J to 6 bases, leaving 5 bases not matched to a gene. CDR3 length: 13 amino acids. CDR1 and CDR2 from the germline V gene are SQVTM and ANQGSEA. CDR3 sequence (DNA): TGCAGCGCCCGGGACAGGGGTTCCGGGGAGCTGTTTTTT. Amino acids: CSARDRGSGELFF.

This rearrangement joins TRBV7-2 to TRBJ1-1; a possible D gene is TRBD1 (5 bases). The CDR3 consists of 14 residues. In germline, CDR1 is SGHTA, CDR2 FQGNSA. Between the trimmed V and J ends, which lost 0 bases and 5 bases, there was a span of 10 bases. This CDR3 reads CASSLAQDVTEAFF. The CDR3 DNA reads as TGTGCCAGCAGCTTAGCACAGGACGTAACTGAAGCTTTCTTT. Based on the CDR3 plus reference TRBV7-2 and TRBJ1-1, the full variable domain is GAGVSQSPSNKVTEKGKDVELRCDPISGHTALYWYRQSLGQGLEFLIYFQGNSAPDKSGLPSDRFSAERTGGSVSTLTIQRTQQEDSAVYLCASSLAQDVTEAFFGQGTRLTVV.

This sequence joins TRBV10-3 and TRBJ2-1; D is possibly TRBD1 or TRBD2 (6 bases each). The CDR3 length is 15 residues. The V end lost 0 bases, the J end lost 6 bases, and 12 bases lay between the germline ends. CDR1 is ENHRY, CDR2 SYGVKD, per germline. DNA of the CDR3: TGTGCCATCAGTGAGTCGTTGGAGGGGGGCAATGAGCAGTTCTTC. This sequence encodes CAISESLEGGNEQFF.

CDR3 DNA: TGTGCCAGCAGCTTAGAGGGGGGAAGGGAGCCCTACGAGCAGTACTTC. This translates into CASSLEGGREPYEQYF. The gene calls are TRBV7-8 and TRBJ2-7, with D perhaps assigned TRBD1 or TRBD2 (6 bases each). CDR3 length: 16 residues. The ends were cut back, 1 base at V and 2 bases at J, with 15 bases in the middle. Germline values: CDR1 SGHVS, CDR2 FQNEAQ.

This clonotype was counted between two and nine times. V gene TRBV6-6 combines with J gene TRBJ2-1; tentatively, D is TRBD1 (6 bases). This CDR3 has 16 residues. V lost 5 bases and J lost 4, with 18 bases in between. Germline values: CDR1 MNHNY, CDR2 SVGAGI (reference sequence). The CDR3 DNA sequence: TGTGCCAGCAGTCATAACGCAGGGGAACTATACAATGAGCAGTTCTTC. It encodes CASSHNAGELYNEQFF.

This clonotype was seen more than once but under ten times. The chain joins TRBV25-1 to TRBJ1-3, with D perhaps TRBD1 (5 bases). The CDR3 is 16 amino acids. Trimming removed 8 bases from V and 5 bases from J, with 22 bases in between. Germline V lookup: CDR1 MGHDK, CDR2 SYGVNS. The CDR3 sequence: CASSNLWGDGRNTIYF. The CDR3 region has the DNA TGTGCCAGCTCGAACCTCTGGGGGGACGGTCGAAACACCATATATTTT. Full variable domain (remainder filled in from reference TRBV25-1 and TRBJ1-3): EADIYQTPRYLVIGTGKKITLECSQTMGHDKMYWYQQDPGMELHLIHYSYGVNSTEKGDLSSESTVSRIRTEHFPLTLESARPSHTSQYLCASSNLWGDGRNTIYFGEGSWLTVV.

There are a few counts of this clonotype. CDR3 sequence: CSGGGTSGISTDTQYF. CDR3 nucleotides: TGCAGTGGAGGGGGGACTAGCGGCATTAGCACAGATACGCAGTATTTT. V and J are TRBV20-1 and TRBJ2-3; 11 bases are shared with TRBD2. The CDR3 is made up of 16 amino acids. Germline CDR1 DFQATT, CDR2 SNEGSKA (reference sequence). V lost 7 bases to trimming and J lost 0 bases; unmatched junction nucleotides: 9.

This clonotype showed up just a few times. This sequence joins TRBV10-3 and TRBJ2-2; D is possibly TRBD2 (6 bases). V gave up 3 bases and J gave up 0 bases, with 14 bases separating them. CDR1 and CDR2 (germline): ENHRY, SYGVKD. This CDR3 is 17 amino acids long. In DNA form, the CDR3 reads TGTGCCATCAGTGACCCTCCGGGGGATCCGAACACCGGGGAGCTGTTTTTT. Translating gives CAISDPPGDPNTGELFF.

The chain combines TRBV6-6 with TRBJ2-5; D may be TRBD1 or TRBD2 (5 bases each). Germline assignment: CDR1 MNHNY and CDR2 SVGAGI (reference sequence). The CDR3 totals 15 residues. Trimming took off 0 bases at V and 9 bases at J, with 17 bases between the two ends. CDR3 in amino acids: CASSYSLGTGRAQYF. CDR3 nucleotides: TGTGCCAGCAGTTACTCGCTGGGGACGGGACGGGCCCAGTACTTC.

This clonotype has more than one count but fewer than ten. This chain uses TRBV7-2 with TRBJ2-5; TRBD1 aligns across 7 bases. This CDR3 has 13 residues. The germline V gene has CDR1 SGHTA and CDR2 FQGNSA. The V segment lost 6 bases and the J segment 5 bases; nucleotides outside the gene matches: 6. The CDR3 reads CASSYSRGETQYF. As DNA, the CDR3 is TGTGCCAGCAGTTATTCCAGGGGGGAGACCCAGTACTTC.

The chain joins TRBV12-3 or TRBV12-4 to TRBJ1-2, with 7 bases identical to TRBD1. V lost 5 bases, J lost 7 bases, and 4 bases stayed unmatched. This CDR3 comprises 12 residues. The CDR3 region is CASSPTGVGYTF. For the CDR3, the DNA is TGTGCCAGCAGTCCTACAGGGGTTGGCTACACCTTC.

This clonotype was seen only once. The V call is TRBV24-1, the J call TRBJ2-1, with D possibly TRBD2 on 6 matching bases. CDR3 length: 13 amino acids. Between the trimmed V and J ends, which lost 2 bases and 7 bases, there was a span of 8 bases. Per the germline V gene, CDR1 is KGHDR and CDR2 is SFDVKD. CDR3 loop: CATSDYRGNEQFF. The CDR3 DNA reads TGTGCCACCAGTGATTATCGGGGGAATGAGCAGTTCTTC.

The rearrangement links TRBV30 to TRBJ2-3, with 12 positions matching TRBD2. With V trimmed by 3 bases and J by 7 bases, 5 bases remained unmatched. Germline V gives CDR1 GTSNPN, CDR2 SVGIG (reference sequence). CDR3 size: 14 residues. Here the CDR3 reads CAWSPTSGRNTQYF. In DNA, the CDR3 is TGTGCCTGGAGCCCCACTAGCGGGAGGAATACGCAGTATTTT.

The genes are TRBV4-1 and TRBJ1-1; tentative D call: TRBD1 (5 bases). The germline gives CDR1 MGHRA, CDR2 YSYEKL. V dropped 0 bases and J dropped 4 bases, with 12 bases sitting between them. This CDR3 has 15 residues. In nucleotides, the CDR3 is TGCGCCAGCAGCCAAGAGCCAGGGCTGGTCACTGAAGCTTTCTTT. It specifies CASSQEPGLVTEAFF.

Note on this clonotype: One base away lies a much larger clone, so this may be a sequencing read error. CDR3 protein: CASSLTDTGELSF. The CDR3 DNA reads as TGTGCCAGCAGCCTCACAGACACCGGGGAGCTGTCTTTT. The gene calls are TRBV14 and TRBJ2-2; weak D call: TRBD2 (5 bases). Looked up from germline, CDR1 is SGHDN and CDR2 is FVKESK. This CDR3 is 13 amino acids long.

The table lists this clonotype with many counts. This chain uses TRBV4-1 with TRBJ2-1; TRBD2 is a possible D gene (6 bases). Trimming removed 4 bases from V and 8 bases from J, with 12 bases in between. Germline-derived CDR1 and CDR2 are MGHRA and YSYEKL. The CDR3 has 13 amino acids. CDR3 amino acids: CASSRGTSDEQFF. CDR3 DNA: TGCGCCAGCAGCCGTGGGACTTCCGATGAGCAGTTCTTC.